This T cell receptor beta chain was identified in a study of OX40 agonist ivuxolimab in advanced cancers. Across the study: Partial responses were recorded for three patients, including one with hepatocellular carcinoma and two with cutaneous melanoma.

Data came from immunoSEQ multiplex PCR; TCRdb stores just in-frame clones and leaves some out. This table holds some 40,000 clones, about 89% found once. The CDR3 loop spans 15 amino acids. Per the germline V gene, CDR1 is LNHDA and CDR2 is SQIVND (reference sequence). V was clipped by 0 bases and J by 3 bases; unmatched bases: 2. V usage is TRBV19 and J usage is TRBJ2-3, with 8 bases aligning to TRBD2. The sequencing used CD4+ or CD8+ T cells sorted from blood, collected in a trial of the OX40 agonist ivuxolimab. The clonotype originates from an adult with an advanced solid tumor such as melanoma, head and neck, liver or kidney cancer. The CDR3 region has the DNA TGTGCCAGTAGTATAGAAAGCGGGAGAACAGATACGCAGTATTTT. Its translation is CASSIESGRTDTQYF.